Sequencing of this T cell receptor beta chain was carried out in a study of T cell repertoires in cytomegalovirus infection. This clonotype has only a few counts. Its antigen is not identified. Each CDR3 protein is one row after TCRdb ran MiXCR on the reads. The data hold some 590,000 distinct CDR3 sequences, with about 39% observed a single time. This specimen was cultured PBMCs, taken from culture after CMV antigen stimulation. The receptor was isolated from a human donor in good health (CMV status not recorded). Some clones in this sample may be carry-over from other donors' samples.

This CDR3 reads CASSSNAGQGAQGANVLTF. The CDR3 nucleotides are TGCGCCAGCAGCTCCAACGCGGGACAGGGGGCGCAAGGGGCCAACGTCCTGACTTTC. The genes are TRBV4-3 and TRBJ2-6; 12 bases align to TRBD1. In germline, CDR1 is LGHNA, CDR2 YSLEER. The V and J ends lost 5 bases and 4 bases, in that order; junction bases with no gene match: 12. The CDR3 is 19 residues long.